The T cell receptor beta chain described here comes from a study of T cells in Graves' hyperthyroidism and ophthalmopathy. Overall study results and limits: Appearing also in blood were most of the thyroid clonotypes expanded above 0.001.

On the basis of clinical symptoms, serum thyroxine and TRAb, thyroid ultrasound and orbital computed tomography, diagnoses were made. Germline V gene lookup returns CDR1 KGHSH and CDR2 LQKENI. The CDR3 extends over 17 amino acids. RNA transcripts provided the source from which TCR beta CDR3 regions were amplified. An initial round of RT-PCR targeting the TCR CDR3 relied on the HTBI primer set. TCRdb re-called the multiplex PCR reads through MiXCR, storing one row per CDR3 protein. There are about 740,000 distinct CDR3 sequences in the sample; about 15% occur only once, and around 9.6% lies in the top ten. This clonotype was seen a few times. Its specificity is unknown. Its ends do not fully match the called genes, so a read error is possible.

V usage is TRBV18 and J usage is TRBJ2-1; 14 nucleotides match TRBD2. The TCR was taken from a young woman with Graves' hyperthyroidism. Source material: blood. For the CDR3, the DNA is TGTGCCGGCTCACCGACCGCTCGACTAGCGGGAGGGGATGAGCAGTTCTTC. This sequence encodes CAGSPTARLAGGDEQFF.